Listed below are T cell receptor beta chains from one sample, sequenced in a study of blood T cell repertoires in COVID-19. Assay used: immunoSEQ multiplex PCR; TCRdb lists only in-frame clones, some missing. Among about 240,000 clones, about 86% were seen once, and the ten largest hold more than 8%. The specimen was peripheral blood. All receptors derive from a woman aged 80 or older with acute or convalescent COVID-19. Each CDR3 is given with its conserved first and last residue. D genes are given only for firm matches. Clone size, where shown, is once, few, many, or a class for clones that have expanded.

D: TRBD1
V: TRBV10-3
J: TRBJ1-4
size: .
CDR3: CAISGTGGSEKLFF
DNA: TGTGCCATCAGTGGGACAGGGGGTAGTGAAAAACTGTTTTTT

D: .
V: TRBV5-6
J: TRBJ1-4
size: .
CDR3: CASSLTGTQLFF
DNA: TGTGCCAGCAGCCTAACCGGGACACAACTGTTTTTT

D: .
V: TRBV28
J: TRBJ1-6
size: .
CDR3: CASSPPWSSYNSPLHF
DNA: TGTGCCAGCAGTCCGCCCTGGAGCTCCTATAATTCACCCCTCCACTTT

D: TRBD1
V: TRBV29-1
J: TRBJ2-1
size: .
CDR3: CSAVQGEYNEQFF
DNA: TGCAGCGCCGTACAGGGGGAATACAATGAGCAGTTCTTC

D: .
V: TRBV2
J: TRBJ1-2
size: .
CDR3: CASNTGPSYGYTF
DNA: TGTGCCAGCAATACAGGGCCCTCCTATGGCTACACCTTC

D: TRBD1
V: TRBV7-2
J: TRBJ1-3
size: .
CDR3: CASSPLGQGGWNTIYF
DNA: TGTGCCAGCAGCCCCCTGGGACAGGGAGGATGGAACACCATATATTTT

D: TRBD1
V: TRBV5-6
J: TRBJ1-5
size: .
CDR3: CASSVYRGRSNQPQHF
DNA: TGTGCCAGCAGCGTATACAGGGGGCGAAGCAATCAGCCCCAGCATTTT

D: .
V: TRBV29-1
J: TRBJ1-1
size: .
CDR3: CSVDPLPGLSGAEAFF
DNA: TGCAGCGTTGACCCACTACCGGGACTCAGTGGGGCTGAAGCTTTCTTT

D: .
V: TRBV5-5
J: TRBJ2-7
size: .
CDR3: CASSLGGSPYEQYF
DNA: TGTGCCAGCAGCTTAGGAGGGTCTCCCTACGAGCAGTACTTC

D: .
V: TRBV12-3/TRBV12-4
J: TRBJ1-4
size: .
CDR3: CASSLEGGLFF
DNA: TGTGCCAGCAGTTTAGAGGGAGGGCTGTTTTTT

D: .
V: TRBV6-5
J: TRBJ1-6
size: .
CDR3: CASSYSRSPLHF
DNA: TGTGCCAGCAGTTACTCTCGTTCACCCCTCCACTTT

D: TRBD1
V: TRBV2
J: TRBJ1-5
size: .
CDR3: CASIPGQGVNQPQHF
DNA: TGTGCCAGCATCCCTGGACAGGGAGTCAATCAGCCCCAGCATTTT

D: .
V: TRBV27
J: TRBJ1-1
size: .
CDR3: CASLARVNTEAFF
DNA: TGTGCCAGCCTCGCGAGAGTTAACACTGAAGCTTTCTTT

D: .
V: TRBV30
J: TRBJ1-1
size: .
CDR3: CAWRRGRLNTEAFF
DNA: TGTGCCTGGAGGCGCGGGCGGCTGAACACTGAAGCTTTCTTT

D: TRBD1
V: TRBV7-2
J: TRBJ1-6
size: .
CDR3: CASSSAGTGVAGSPLHF
DNA: TGTGCCAGCAGCTCAGCCGGGACAGGGGTCGCCGGTTCACCCCTCCACTTT

D: TRBD2
V: TRBV7-9
J: TRBJ2-5
size: .
CDR3: CASSSVAGGLETQYF
DNA: TGTGCCAGCAGCTCGGTAGCGGGGGGGCTTGAGACCCAGTACTTC

D: TRBD1
V: TRBV7-3
J: TRBJ1-6
size: .
CDR3: CASSADRGNSPLHF
DNA: TGTGCCAGCAGCGCGGACAGGGGTAACTCACCCCTCCACTTT

D: TRBD1
V: TRBV7-2
J: TRBJ1-1
size: .
CDR3: CASSSTTGGVTEAFF
DNA: TGTGCCAGCAGCTCTACTACAGGGGGCGTCACTGAAGCTTTCTTT

D: .
V: TRBV10-2
J: TRBJ1-2
size: .
CDR3: CASSESGSYGYTF
DNA: TGCGCCAGCAGTGAGTCGGGCAGCTATGGCTACACCTTC

D: .
V: TRBV2
J: TRBJ1-1
size: .
CDR3: CASSPPGRANTEAFF
DNA: TGTGCCAGCAGTCCCCCGGGAAGGGCGAACACTGAAGCTTTCTTT

D: .
V: TRBV3-1/TRBV3-2
J: TRBJ2-7
size: .
CDR3: CASSQERGQQYF
DNA: TGTGCCAGCAGCCAAGAGCGGGGACAGCAGTACTTC

D: TRBD1
V: TRBV4-1
J: TRBJ2-3
size: .
CDR3: CASRGQVETDTQYF
DNA: TGCGCCAGCAGGGGACAGGTTGAGACAGATACGCAGTATTTT

D: .
V: TRBV7-8
J: TRBJ1-6
size: .
CDR3: CASSLRGGDHNSPLHF
DNA: TGTGCCAGCAGCTTAAGAGGGGGAGATCATAATTCACCCCTCCACTTT

D: .
V: TRBV18
J: TRBJ1-1
size: .
CDR3: CASSPNQLGPEAFF
DNA: TGTGCCAGCTCACCGAATCAGCTGGGGCCTGAAGCTTTCTTT

D: .
V: TRBV11-2
J: TRBJ1-1
size: .
CDR3: CASSLVGGINTEAFF
DNA: TGTGCCAGCAGCTTAGTAGGGGGAATCAACACTGAAGCTTTCTTT

D: .
V: TRBV5-1
J: TRBJ2-1
size: .
CDR3: CASSFGNEQFF
DNA: TGCGCCAGCAGCTTCGGGAATGAGCAGTTCTTC

D: TRBD2
V: TRBV5-1
J: TRBJ2-3
size: few
CDR3: CASSLGTSGGAMNTQYF
DNA: TGCGCCAGCAGCTTGGGGACTAGCGGGGGGGCGATGAATACGCAGTATTTT

D: .
V: TRBV4-2
J: TRBJ1-5
size: once
CDR3: CASSQGTGGGNQPQHF
DNA: TGTGCCAGCAGCCAAGGTACGGGGGGCGGCAATCAGCCCCAGCATTTT

D: TRBD1
V: TRBV29-1
J: TRBJ2-2
size: .
CDR3: CSGTGGTGELFF
DNA: TGCAGCGGCACAGGGGGGACCGGGGAGCTGTTTTTT

D: TRBD1
V: TRBV6-6
J: TRBJ1-5
size: few
CDR3: CASSTWTGPSNQPQHF
DNA: TGTGCCAGCAGTACCTGGACAGGGCCAAGCAATCAGCCCCAGCATTTT

D: TRBD1
V: TRBV19
J: TRBJ1-1
size: .
CDR3: CASKDRGQSEAFF
DNA: TGTGCCAGTAAAGACAGGGGGCAGAGTGAAGCTTTCTTT

D: .
V: TRBV5-1
J: TRBJ2-6
size: .
CDR3: CASSSDSSGANVLTF
DNA: TGCGCCAGCAGCTCGGACAGCTCTGGGGCCAACGTCCTGACTTTC

D: .
V: TRBV2
J: TRBJ2-3
size: .
CDR3: CASTPDRLTDTQYF
DNA: TGTGCCAGCACTCCGGACAGACTCACAGATACGCAGTATTTT

D: TRBD1
V: TRBV29-1
J: TRBJ1-1
size: .
CDR3: CSATGTGENTEAFF
DNA: TGCAGCGCCACCGGGACAGGGGAGAACACTGAAGCTTTCTTT

D: TRBD1
V: TRBV10-2
J: TRBJ1-5
size: .
CDR3: CATRQGDQPQHF
DNA: TGCGCCACCAGACAGGGGGATCAGCCCCAGCATTTT

D: .
V: TRBV5-5
J: TRBJ1-1
size: .
CDR3: CASSIDMNTEAFF
DNA: TGTGCCAGCAGCATTGACATGAACACTGAAGCTTTCTTT

D: TRBD2
V: TRBV12-5
J: TRBJ2-1
size: .
CDR3: CASGSGLAGSSYNEQFF
DNA: TGTGCTAGTGGTTCCGGACTAGCGGGGAGCTCCTACAATGAGCAGTTCTTC

D: .
V: TRBV1
J: TRBJ2-3
size: .
CDR3: CTSSRRTSGGHRDTQYF
DNA: TGCACCAGCAGCCGACGGACTAGCGGGGGGCATAGAGATACGCAGTATTTT

D: .
V: TRBV2
J: TRBJ2-2
size: .
CDR3: CASSEVAGYGELFF
DNA: TGTGCCAGCAGTGAGGTGGCGGGATACGGGGAGCTGTTTTTT

D: .
V: TRBV27
J: TRBJ1-3
size: .
CDR3: CASRTVSSGNTIYF
DNA: TGTGCCAGCAGAACGGTGAGCTCTGGAAACACCATATATTTT

D: TRBD1
V: TRBV24-1
J: TRBJ1-5
size: .
CDR3: CATSGTGGQPQHF
DNA: TGTGCCACCAGTGGAACAGGGGGACAGCCCCAGCATTTT

D: TRBD1
V: TRBV7-2
J: TRBJ2-1
size: .
CDR3: CASSSDRGSYNEQFF
DNA: TGTGCCAGCAGCTCGGACAGGGGGTCCTACAATGAGCAGTTCTTC

D: TRBD1
V: TRBV5-1
J: TRBJ1-2
size: few
CDR3: CASSPKGQGGYGYTF
DNA: TGCGCCAGCAGCCCTAAGGGACAGGGCGGCTATGGCTACACCTTC

D: .
V: TRBV5-1
J: TRBJ1-1
size: .
CDR3: CASSSPSGQNTEAFF
DNA: TGCGCCAGCAGCTCACCATCGGGACAGAACACTGAAGCTTTCTTT

D: .
V: TRBV2
J: TRBJ2-3
size: .
CDR3: CASSAWGREVDTQYF
DNA: TGTGCCAGCAGCGCATGGGGCAGGGAGGTTGATACGCAGTATTTT

D: .
V: TRBV7-2
J: TRBJ1-6
size: .
CDR3: CASSRVGGANSPLHF
DNA: TGTGCCAGCAGCCGGGTGGGGGGGGCTAATTCACCCCTCCACTTT

D: .
V: TRBV20-1
J: TRBJ2-1
size: .
CDR3: CSASPGPLSSYNEQFF
DNA: TGCAGTGCTAGTCCGGGTCCCCTAAGCTCCTACAATGAGCAGTTCTTC

D: .
V: TRBV21-1
J: TRBJ1-2
size: .
CDR3: CASSKPDRGGYTF
DNA: TGTGCCAGCAGCAAACCGGACAGAGGGGGCTACACCTTC

D: .
V: TRBV7-6
J: TRBJ1-4
size: .
CDR3: CASSLKGGTATNEKLFF
DNA: TGTGCCAGCAGCCTTAAAGGCGGGACTGCAACTAATGAAAAACTGTTTTTT

D: TRBD1
V: TRBV4-1
J: TRBJ2-7
size: .
CDR3: CASSPQPGQTYEQYF
DNA: TGCGCCAGCAGCCCACAGCCGGGACAGACCTACGAGCAGTACTTC

D: TRBD1
V: TRBV27
J: TRBJ1-6
size: few
CDR3: CASRFSSGQGGNSPLHF
DNA: TGTGCCAGCCGATTTTCATCGGGACAGGGAGGGAATTCACCCCTCCACTTT

D: .
V: TRBV10-3
J: TRBJ2-2
size: .
CDR3: CAISELGGNTGELFF
DNA: TGTGCCATCAGTGAGTTGGGGGGGAACACCGGGGAGCTGTTTTTT

D: TRBD2
V: TRBV3-1/TRBV3-2
J: TRBJ2-5
size: .
CDR3: CASSQEGRGEGETQYF
DNA: TGTGCCAGCAGCCAAGAGGGGCGCGGGGAGGGTGAGACCCAGTACTTC

D: .
V: TRBV13
J: TRBJ1-2
size: .
CDR3: CASSLGILDSVTRARYGYTF
DNA: TGTGCCAGCAGCTTAGGGATTTTGGACAGCGTAACCCGGGCTAGATATGGCTACACCTTC

D: .
V: TRBV5-1
J: TRBJ1-1
size: .
CDR3: CASSRTALGEAFF
DNA: TGCGCCAGCAGTCGGACAGCCCTGGGTGAAGCTTTCTTT

D: TRBD1
V: TRBV19
J: TRBJ2-2
size: .
CDR3: CASSTQGVVPGELFF
DNA: TGTGCCAGTAGTACTCAGGGGGTCGTCCCCGGGGAGCTGTTTTTT

D: .
V: TRBV5-1
J: TRBJ2-5
size: .
CDR3: CASSSSGPQETQYF
DNA: TGCGCCAGCAGCTCCAGCGGTCCCCAAGAGACCCAGTACTTC

D: .
V: TRBV30
J: TRBJ2-5
size: .
CDR3: CAWSVAQETQYF
DNA: TGTGCCTGGAGTGTGGCCCAAGAGACCCAGTACTTC

D: TRBD2
V: TRBV14
J: TRBJ2-1
size: .
CDR3: CASSPPRRGAYNEQFF
DNA: TGTGCCAGCAGCCCCCCCCGGCGGGGGGCCTACAATGAGCAGTTCTTC